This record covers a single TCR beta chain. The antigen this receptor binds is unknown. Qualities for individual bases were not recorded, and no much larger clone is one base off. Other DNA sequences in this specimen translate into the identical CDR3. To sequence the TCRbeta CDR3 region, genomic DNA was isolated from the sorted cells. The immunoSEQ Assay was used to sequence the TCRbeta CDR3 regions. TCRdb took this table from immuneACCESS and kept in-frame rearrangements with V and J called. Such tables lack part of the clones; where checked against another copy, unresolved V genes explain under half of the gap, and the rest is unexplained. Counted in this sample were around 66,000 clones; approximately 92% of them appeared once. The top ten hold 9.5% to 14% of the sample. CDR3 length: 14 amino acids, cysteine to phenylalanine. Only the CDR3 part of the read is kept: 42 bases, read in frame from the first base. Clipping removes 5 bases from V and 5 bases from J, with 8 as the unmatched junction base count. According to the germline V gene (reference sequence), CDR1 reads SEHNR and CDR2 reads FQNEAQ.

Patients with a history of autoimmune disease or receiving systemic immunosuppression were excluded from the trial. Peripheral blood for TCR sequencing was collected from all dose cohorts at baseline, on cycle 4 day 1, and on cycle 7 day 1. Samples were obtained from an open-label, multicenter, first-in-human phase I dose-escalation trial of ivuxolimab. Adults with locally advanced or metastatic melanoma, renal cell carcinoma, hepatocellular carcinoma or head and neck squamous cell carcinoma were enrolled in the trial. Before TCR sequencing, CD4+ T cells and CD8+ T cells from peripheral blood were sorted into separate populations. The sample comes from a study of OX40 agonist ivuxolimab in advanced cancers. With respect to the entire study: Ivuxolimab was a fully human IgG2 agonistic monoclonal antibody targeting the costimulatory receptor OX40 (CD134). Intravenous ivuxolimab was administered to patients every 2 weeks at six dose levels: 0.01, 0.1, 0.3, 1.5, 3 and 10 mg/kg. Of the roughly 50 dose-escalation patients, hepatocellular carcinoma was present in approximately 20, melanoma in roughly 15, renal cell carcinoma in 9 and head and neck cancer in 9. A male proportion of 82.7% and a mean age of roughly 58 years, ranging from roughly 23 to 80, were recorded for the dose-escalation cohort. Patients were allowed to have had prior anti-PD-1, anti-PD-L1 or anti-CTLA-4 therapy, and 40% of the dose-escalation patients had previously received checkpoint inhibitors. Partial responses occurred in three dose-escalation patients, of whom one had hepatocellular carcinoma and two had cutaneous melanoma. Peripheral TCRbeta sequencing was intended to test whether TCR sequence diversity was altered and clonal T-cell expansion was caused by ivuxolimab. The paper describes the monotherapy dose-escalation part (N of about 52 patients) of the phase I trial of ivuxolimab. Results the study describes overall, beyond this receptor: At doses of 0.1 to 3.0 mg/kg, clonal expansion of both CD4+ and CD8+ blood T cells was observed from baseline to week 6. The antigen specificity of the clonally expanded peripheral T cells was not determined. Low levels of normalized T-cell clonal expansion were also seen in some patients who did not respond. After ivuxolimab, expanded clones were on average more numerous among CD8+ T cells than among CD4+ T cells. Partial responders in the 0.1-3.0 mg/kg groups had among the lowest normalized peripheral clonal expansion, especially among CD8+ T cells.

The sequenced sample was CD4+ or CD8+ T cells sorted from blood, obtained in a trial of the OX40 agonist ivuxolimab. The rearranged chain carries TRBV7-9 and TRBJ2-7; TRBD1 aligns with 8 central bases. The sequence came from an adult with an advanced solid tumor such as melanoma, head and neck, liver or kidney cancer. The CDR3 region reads CASSLRTGLDEQYF. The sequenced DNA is TGTGCCAGCAGCCTTAGGACAGGGTTGGACGAGCAGTACTTC.